This T cell receptor (beta chain) was profiled in a study of OX40 agonist ivuxolimab in advanced cancers. The method was immunoSEQ multiplex PCR; TCRdb's version includes in-frame clones alone and lacks a portion of them. The repertoire holds 65,000 or so clones, with about 83% as singletons. Germline V gene lookup returns CDR1 SGHRS and CDR2 YFSETQ. CDR3 length equals 14 residues. A note on this clone: A read error may produce the germline difference seen at one junction end.

This receptor was identified in an adult with an advanced solid tumor such as melanoma, head and neck, liver or kidney cancer. The input for sequencing was CD4+ or CD8+ T cells sorted from blood, taken in a trial of the OX40 agonist ivuxolimab. This chain uses TRBV5-1 with TRBJ1-5; tentative D call: TRBD1 (6 bases). The CDR3 loop is CASSLAGVNRPQHF. In DNA, the CDR3 is TGCGCCAGCAGCTTGGCAGGGGTCAATCGGCCCCAGCATTTT.